This passage covers 21 T cell receptor beta chains from one sample sequenced in a study of blood T cell repertoires in COVID-19. Some clones are missing from TCRdb's copy, which holds only in-frame ones; the method was immunoSEQ multiplex PCR. The profile shows some 270,000 clones, about 89% of them singletons. Sample: PBMCs or T cells enriched from blood (not recorded which). All receptors come from a woman between 35 and 50 years old who had recovered from COVID-19.

This clone was seen only once. The CDR3 protein is CASSFYGGRNTEAFF. In DNA form, the CDR3 reads TGTGCCAGCAGTTTCTACGGGGGACGGAACACTGAAGCTTTCTTT. The rearrangement joins TRBV6-5 to TRBJ1-1; D possibly corresponds to TRBD1 (5 bases). This CDR3 region has 15 residues. Germline CDR1 MNHEY, CDR2 SVGAGI. V lost 4 bases to trimming and J lost 1 base, with 13 bases between them.

The genes are TRBV19 and TRBJ2-1; D may be TRBD2 (5 bases). Germline CDR1 reads LNHDA; CDR2 reads SQIVND (reference sequence). The germline V and J ends were trimmed by 1 base and 5 bases, with 12 bases remaining between them. The CDR3 is 15 residues long. The CDR3 sequence is CASSIGLGRNNEQFF. CDR3 DNA: TGTGCCAGTAGTATAGGGCTGGGGAGAAACAATGAGCAGTTCTTC.

The rearrangement joins TRBV7-3 to TRBJ2-2; 15 bases agree with TRBD2. This CDR3 is built from 19 residues. V trimming: 1 base; J trimming: 6 bases; junction bases outside the gene matches: 9. Germline CDR1 and CDR2: SGHTA and FQGTGA. DNA of the CDR3: TGTGCCAGCAGCTTAAGGGGACTAGCGGGAGGATTAGTGGCCGGGGAGCTGTTTTTT. It is translated as CASSLRGLAGGLVAGELFF.

This chain connects TRBV5-1 to TRBJ2-5; 7 bases map to TRBD2. CDR1 is SGHRS and CDR2 is YFSETQ in the germline V gene. Trimming cost V 0 bases and J 5 bases; bases outside gene matches: 10. This CDR3 is 16 amino acids long. CDR3 nucleotide sequence: TGCGCCAGCAGCTTGGGTGGTAGCGGGTCGTCGGAGACCCAGTACTTC. Amino acid sequence: CASSLGGSGSSETQYF.

The genes are TRBV10-3 and TRBJ2-1; 8 positions agree with TRBD2. Trimming took 8 bases from V and 3 from J; bases not matched to a gene: 6. The length of the CDR3 is 14 residues. The germline gives CDR1 ENHRY, CDR2 SYGVKD. CDR3 residues: CAIGTRDNYNEQFF. The CDR3 bases are TGTGCCATCGGGACTAGGGACAACTACAATGAGCAGTTCTTC.

The V and J genes are TRBV6-1 and TRBJ2-7, with a possible D match to TRBD2 (5 bases). Germline CDR1 MNHNS, CDR2 SASEGT. The germline V and J ends were trimmed by 3 bases and 3 bases, with 9 bases remaining between them. The CDR3 is 13 residues long. CDR3 in amino acids: CASSEAAGYEQYF. The CDR3 DNA follows: TGTGCCAGCAGTGAGGCGGCGGGCTACGAGCAGTACTTC.

The rearrangement joins TRBV19 to TRBJ2-7; tentative D call: TRBD1 (5 bases). Germline V gene data show CDR1 as LNHDA and CDR2 as SQIVND (reference sequence). The V end lost 6 bases, the J end lost 0 bases, and 12 bases lay between the germline ends. The length of the CDR3 is 14 residues. CDR3 region: CASSRTTNSYEQYF. In DNA form, the CDR3 reads TGTGCCAGTAGCCGGACAACCAACTCCTACGAGCAGTACTTC.

DNA for the CDR3: TGTGCCAGCAGGGGGTGGACTAGCGGGACTGGCGGGGAGCTGTTTTTT. Amino acid sequence: CASRGWTSGTGGELFF. The rearrangement joins TRBV7-2 to TRBJ2-2; TRBD2 matches 12 bases. Trimming cost V 6 bases and J 7 bases; bases outside gene matches: 9. Germline CDR1 is SGHTA and CDR2 is FQGNSA. The length of the CDR3 is 16 residues.

V usage is TRBV27 and J usage is TRBJ1-2; 12 bases agree with TRBD1. Germline CDR1 is MNHEY and CDR2 is SMNVEV (reference sequence). The CDR3 has 16 amino acids. V shed 7 bases and J 8 bases; nucleotides not matched to a gene: 14. CDR3 DNA sequence: TGTGCCAGCAATAGTAGGGGACAGGGGGCAAGAGGCGGCTACACCTTC. Translating it yields CASNSRGQGARGGYTF.

This chain links TRBV9 with TRBJ1-2, with D uncertain. Trimming pared 1 base from V and 6 bases from J, leaving 13 bases between. The CDR3 sequence is 14 residues long. Germline CDR1 reads SGDLS; CDR2 reads YYNGEE. The DNA of the CDR3 is TGTGCCAGCAGCGTAACCGGGTCTAGCCATGGCTACACCTTC. It is translated as CASSVTGSSHGYTF.

The chain links TRBV24-1 to TRBJ2-2; possibly TRBD2 for D (6 bases). The germline CDR1 and CDR2 sequences are KGHDR and SFDVKD. The CDR3 totals 15 residues. Trimming removed 3 bases from V and 4 bases from J, with 11 bases in between. Written as DNA, the CDR3 is TGTGCCACCAGTGATGCGGGGACGACCACCGGGGAGCTGTTTTTT. This codes for CATSDAGTTTGELFF.

The chain couples TRBV2 to TRBJ1-2; 9 bases map to TRBD1. The length of the CDR3 is 12 residues. Germline values: CDR1 SNHLY, CDR2 FYNNEI. V was clipped by 8 bases and J by 5 bases; unmatched bases: 3. This CDR3 reads CASDGQGYGYTF. For the CDR3, the DNA is TGTGCCAGCGACGGACAGGGGTATGGCTACACCTTC.

This chain joins TRBV7-2 and TRBJ1-2; unclear D gene. The CDR3 spans 13 residues. V was shortened by 3 bases and J by 8 bases, with 13 bases between the two germline ends. In germline, CDR1 is SGHTA, CDR2 FQGNSA. The CDR3 nucleotides are TGTGCCAGCAGCTTCGGAGGAGCGGCCGGCTACACCTTC. This sequence encodes CASSFGGAAGYTF. The full variable domain, in which reference TRBV7-2 and TRBJ1-2 provide the parts outside the CDR3, is GAGVSQSPSNKVTEKGKDVELRCDPISGHTALYWYRQSLGQGLEFLIYFQGNSAPDKSGLPSDRFSAERTGGSVSTLTIQRTQQEDSAVYLCASSFGGAAGYTFGSGTRLTVV.

The chain carries TRBV5-1 and TRBJ2-5, with TRBD2 matching over 14 bases. The J segment lost 4 bases and the V segment lost 0 bases, leaving 2 bases of the junction unmatched. The CDR3 contains 16 residues. Germline CDR1 and CDR2: SGHRS and YFSETQ. The CDR3 sequence: CASSLGGLAGGETQYF. Written as DNA, the CDR3 is TGCGCCAGCAGCTTGGGAGGACTAGCGGGAGGAGAGACCCAGTACTTC.

The V and J genes are TRBV25-1 and TRBJ1-6; a weak D match, TRBD1 (6 bases). The CDR3 extends over 15 amino acids. CDR1 and CDR2 from the germline V gene are MGHDK and SYGVNS. V was shortened by 3 bases and J by 8 bases, with 14 bases between the two germline ends. This chain's CDR3 is CASSDRAQGYSPLHF. CDR3 DNA sequence: TGTGCCAGCAGTGACAGGGCCCAGGGGTATTCACCCCTCCACTTT.

The chain combines TRBV7-8 with TRBJ2-1; 12 nucleotides line up with TRBD2. Losses at the gene ends were 5 bases for V and 8 bases for J; bases not matched to a gene: 10. CDR3 length: 16 amino acids. Germline CDR1 reads SGHVS; CDR2 reads FQNEAQ. Written as DNA, the CDR3 is TGTGCCAGCAGCAAATTGACTAGCGGGAGCCTCCATGAGCAGTTCTTC. Translated, it gives CASSKLTSGSLHEQFF.

V gene TRBV4-1 combines with J gene TRBJ2-2; D might be TRBD1 (6 bases). This CDR3 contains 14 residues. Germline V gives CDR1 MGHRA, CDR2 YSYEKL. Trimming cost V 3 bases and J 5 bases, with 10 bases left between them. The CDR3 DNA reads as TGCGCCAGCAGCCACAGGGGTGGAACCGGGGAGCTGTTTTTT. Protein sequence: CASSHRGGTGELFF.

The V call is TRBV19, the J call TRBJ1-3; D is undetermined. The CDR3 is made up of 15 amino acids. In germline, CDR1 is LNHDA, CDR2 SQIVND (reference sequence). The germline V and J ends were trimmed by 3 bases and 2 bases, with 11 bases remaining between them. Here the CDR3 reads CASSMGVGPGNTIYF. In DNA form, the CDR3 reads TGTGCCAGTAGTATGGGAGTAGGCCCTGGAAACACCATATATTTT.

This chain uses TRBV9 with TRBJ1-5, with D uncertain. The V gene's germline CDR1 is SGDLS and CDR2 YYNGEE. Trimming removed 6 bases from V and 6 bases from J, with 13 bases in between. The CDR3 covers 13 residues. This CDR3 is CASNPPRAQPQHF. In DNA form, the CDR3 reads TGTGCCAGCAATCCACCGCGGGCTCAGCCCCAGCATTTT.

In its sample, this clone was seen once. V gene TRBV2 combines with J gene TRBJ1-4, with 7 bases that match TRBD1. This CDR3 region has 16 residues. Germline V gene lookup returns CDR1 SNHLY and CDR2 FYNNEI. Germline trimming cut 4 bases from V and 10 bases from J; bases unmatched to any gene: 15. For the CDR3, the DNA is TGTGCCAGCAGTGCTGGACAGGAAAGCCCCGGAAGAAAACTGTTTTTT. Residues: CASSAGQESPGRKLFF.

The V call is TRBV6-6, the J call TRBJ1-6, with 7 bases fitting TRBD1. J lost 6 bases, V lost 6 bases, and 8 bases had no gene match. This CDR3 is built from 15 residues. Germline CDR1 MNHNY, CDR2 SVGAGI (reference sequence). The CDR3 reads CASSRGTASNSPLHF. The CDR3 nucleotides read TGTGCCAGCAGCCGCGGGACAGCCTCTAATTCACCCCTCCACTTT.